This section outlines one TCR beta chain sequence together with its context. From germline, CDR1 is MGHDK and CDR2 SYGVNS. The CDR3 is 16 residues long. V dropped 7 bases and J dropped 4 bases, with 22 bases sitting between them. This sample is drawn from a study of technical replicates of blood from a handful of donors. Generated by immunoSEQ multiplex PCR, the TCRdb table keeps only in-frame clones and is missing some. The sample lists approximately 75,000 clones, around 97% seen once, with more than 0.15% in the top ten. The receptor was isolated from a human donor in good health. Sample: T cells isolated from PBMCs. This chain joins TRBV25-1 and TRBJ1-1; D unclear. CDR3 nucleotides: TGTGCCAGCATTGGAGAGGGTGTGAGGGAACGCACTGAAGCTTTCTTT. This sequence encodes CASIGEGVRERTEAFF.